The subject of this entry is one T cell receptor (beta chain). Its antigen is unknown. This sample is drawn from a study of T cell repertoires in cytomegalovirus infection. Background on the study: Shared public TCR beta signatures pointed to both CMV infection and a matching HLA type. Study-level results: The cumulative frequency of public TCR beta families identified carriers of CMV plus the relevant HLA. HLA-C-restricted CMV clonotypes gave the most frequent clonotype in two of eight donors.

Using its own MiXCR run on the reads, TCRdb lists one record per CDR3 protein. The sample shows just under 300,000 distinct CDR3 sequences, 9.6% of them seen only once. Looked up from germline, CDR1 is MDHEN and CDR2 is SYDVKM. CDR3 length: 15 residues. Source material: PBMCs. This clonotype was sampled from a human donor in good health (CMV status not recorded). Some clones in this sample may be carry-over from other donors' samples. The chain combines TRBV28 with TRBJ2-3; 9 nucleotides align to TRBD1. The last part of the DNA fits TRBJ1-5 better; the J call may be wrong. The CDR3 nucleotides are TGTGCCAGCAGTTTGGACAGGGGAAGCACAGATACGCAGCATTTT. This gives the protein CASSLDRGSTDTQHF.